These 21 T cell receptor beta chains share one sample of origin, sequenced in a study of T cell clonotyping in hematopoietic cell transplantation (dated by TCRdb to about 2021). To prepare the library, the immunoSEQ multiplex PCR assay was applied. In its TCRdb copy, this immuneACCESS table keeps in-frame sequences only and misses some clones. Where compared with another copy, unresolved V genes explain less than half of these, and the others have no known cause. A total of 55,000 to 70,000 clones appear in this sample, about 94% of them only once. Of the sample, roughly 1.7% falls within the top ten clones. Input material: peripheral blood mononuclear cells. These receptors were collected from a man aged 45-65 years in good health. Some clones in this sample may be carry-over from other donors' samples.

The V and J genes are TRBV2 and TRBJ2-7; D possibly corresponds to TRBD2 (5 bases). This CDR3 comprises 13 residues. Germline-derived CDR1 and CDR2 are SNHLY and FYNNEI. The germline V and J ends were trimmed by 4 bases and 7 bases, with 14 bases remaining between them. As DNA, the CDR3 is TGTGCCAGCAGTGTCGACTCACAGCGGGAGCAGTACTTC. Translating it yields CASSVDSQREQYF.

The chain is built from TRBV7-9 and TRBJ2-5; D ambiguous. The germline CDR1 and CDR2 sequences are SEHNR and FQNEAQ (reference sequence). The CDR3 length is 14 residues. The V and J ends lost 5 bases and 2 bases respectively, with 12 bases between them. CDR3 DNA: TGTGCCAGCAGCCAACCAAGGGCTCAAGAGACCCAGTACTTC. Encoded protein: CASSQPRAQETQYF.

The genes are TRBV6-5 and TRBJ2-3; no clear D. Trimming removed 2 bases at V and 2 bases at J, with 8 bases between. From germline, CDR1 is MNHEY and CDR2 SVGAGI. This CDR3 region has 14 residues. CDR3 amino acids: CASSYLQNTDTQYF. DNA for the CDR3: TGTGCCAGCAGTTACCTCCAGAACACAGATACGCAGTATTTT.

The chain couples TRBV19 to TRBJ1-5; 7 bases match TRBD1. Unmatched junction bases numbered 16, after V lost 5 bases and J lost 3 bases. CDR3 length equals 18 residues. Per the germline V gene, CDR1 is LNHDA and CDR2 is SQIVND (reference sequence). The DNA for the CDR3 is TGTGCCAGTAGTCCCCCACAGGGGAGAGCTTTACTCAATCAGCCCCAGCATTTT. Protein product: CASSPPQGRALLNQPQHF.

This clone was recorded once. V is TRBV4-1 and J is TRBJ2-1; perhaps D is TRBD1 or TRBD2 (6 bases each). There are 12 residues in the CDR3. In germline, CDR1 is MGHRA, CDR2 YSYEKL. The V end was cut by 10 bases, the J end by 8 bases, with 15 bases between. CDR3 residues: CATKGGRDEQFF. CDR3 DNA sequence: TGCGCCACCAAAGGGGGGCGGGATGAGCAGTTCTTC.

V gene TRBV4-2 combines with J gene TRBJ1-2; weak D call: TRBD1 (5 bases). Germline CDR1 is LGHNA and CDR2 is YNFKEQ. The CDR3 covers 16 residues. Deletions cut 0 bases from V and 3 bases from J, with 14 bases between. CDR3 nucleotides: TGTGCCAGCAGCCAAGATACCACAGGCGGTCACTATGGCTACACCTTC. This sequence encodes CASSQDTTGGHYGYTF.

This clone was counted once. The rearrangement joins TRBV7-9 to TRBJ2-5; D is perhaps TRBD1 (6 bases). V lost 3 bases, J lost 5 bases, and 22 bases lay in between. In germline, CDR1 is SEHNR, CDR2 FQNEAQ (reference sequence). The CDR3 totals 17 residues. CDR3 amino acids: CASSFHLDSLSTETQYF. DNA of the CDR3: TGTGCCAGCAGCTTCCACCTGGACAGCCTGTCCACCGAGACCCAGTACTTC.

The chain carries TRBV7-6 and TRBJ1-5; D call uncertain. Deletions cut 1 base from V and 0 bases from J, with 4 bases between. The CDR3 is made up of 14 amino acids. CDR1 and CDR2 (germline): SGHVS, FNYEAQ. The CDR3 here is CASSLDSSNQPQHF. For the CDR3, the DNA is TGTGCCAGCAGCTTAGACAGTAGCAATCAGCCCCAGCATTTT.

CDR3 bases: TGTGCCAGCAGCTTAAGGATGGGGCAGTATAGCAATCAGCCCCAGCATTTT. The encoded protein is CASSLRMGQYSNQPQHF. The chain is built from TRBV7-3 and TRBJ1-5; D is possibly TRBD1 (5 bases). CDR1 is SGHTA and CDR2 is FQGTGA in the germline V gene. This CDR3 has 17 residues. Deletions cut 1 base from V and 0 bases from J, with 13 bases between.

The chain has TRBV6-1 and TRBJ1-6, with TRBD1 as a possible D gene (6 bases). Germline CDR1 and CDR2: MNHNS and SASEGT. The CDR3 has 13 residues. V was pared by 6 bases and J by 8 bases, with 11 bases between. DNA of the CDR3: TGTGCCAGCAGGGAGACAGGCGATTCACCCCTCCACTTT. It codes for CASRETGDSPLHF.

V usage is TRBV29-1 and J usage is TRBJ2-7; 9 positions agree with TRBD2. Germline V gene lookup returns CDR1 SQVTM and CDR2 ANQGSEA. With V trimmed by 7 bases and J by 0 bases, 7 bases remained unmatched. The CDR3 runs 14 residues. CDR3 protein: CSALTSGSSYEQYF. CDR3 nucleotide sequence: TGCAGCGCTCTGACTAGCGGCTCCTCCTACGAGCAGTACTTC.

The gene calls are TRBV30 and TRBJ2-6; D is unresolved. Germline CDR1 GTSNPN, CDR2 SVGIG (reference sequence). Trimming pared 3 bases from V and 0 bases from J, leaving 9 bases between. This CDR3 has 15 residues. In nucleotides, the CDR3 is TGTGCCTGGAGATCGTCTGACTCTGGGGCCAACGTCCTGACTTTC. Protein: CAWRSSDSGANVLTF.

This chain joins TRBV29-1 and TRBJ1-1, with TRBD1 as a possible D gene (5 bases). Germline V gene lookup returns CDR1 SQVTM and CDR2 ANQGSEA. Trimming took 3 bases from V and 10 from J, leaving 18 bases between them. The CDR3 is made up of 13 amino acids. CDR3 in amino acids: CSVDRLASGGAFF. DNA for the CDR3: TGCAGCGTTGATCGTTTGGCCTCCGGGGGAGCTTTCTTT.

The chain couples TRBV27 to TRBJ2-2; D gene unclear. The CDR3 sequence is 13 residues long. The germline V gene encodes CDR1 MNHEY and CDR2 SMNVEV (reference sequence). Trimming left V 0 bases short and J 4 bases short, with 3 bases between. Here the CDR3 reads CASSLSGTGELFF. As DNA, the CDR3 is TGTGCCAGCAGTTTATCGGGCACCGGGGAGCTGTTTTTT.

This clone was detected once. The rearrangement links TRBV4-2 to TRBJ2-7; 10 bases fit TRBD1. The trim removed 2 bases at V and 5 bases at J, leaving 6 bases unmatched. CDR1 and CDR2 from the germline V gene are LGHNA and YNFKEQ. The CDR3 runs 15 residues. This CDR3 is CASSQTRGTGDEQYF. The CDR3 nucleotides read TGTGCCAGCAGCCAAACTCGGGGGACAGGGGACGAGCAGTACTTC.

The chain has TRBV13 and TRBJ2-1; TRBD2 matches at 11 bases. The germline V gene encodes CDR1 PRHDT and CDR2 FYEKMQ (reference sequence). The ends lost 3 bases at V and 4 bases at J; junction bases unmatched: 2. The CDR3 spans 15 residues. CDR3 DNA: TGTGCCAGCAGCTTTAGACTAGCGGGATACAATGAGCAGTTCTTC. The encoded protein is CASSFRLAGYNEQFF.

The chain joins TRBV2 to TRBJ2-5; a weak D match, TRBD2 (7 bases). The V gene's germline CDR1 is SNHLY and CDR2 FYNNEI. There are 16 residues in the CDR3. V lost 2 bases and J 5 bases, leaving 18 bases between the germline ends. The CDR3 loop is CASSETRGGAHETQYF. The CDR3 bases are TGTGCCAGCAGTGAAACCCGTGGGGGGGCACACGAGACCCAGTACTTC.

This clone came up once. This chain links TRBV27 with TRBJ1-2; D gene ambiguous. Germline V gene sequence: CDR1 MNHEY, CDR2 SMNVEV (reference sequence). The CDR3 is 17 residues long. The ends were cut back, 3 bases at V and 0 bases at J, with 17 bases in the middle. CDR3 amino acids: CASSFIGPSAANYGYTF. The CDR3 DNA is TGTGCCAGCAGTTTCATAGGGCCGTCGGCGGCTAACTATGGCTACACCTTC.

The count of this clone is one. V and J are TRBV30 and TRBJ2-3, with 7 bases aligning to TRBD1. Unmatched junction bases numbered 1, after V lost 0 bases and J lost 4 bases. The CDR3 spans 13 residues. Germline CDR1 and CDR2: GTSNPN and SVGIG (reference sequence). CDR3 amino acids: CAWSVTGADTQYF. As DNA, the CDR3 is TGTGCCTGGAGTGTAACAGGGGCAGATACGCAGTATTTT.

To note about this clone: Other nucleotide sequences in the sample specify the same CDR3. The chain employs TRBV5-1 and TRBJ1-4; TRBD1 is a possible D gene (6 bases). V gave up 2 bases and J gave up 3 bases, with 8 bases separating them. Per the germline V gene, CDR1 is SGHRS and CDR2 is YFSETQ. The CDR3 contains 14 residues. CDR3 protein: CASSLQGANEKLFF. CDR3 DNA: TGCGCCAGCAGCTTACAGGGCGCTAATGAAAAACTGTTTTTT.

CDR3 nucleotide sequence: TGTGCCAGCAGTCTCCAGGGGGCGGGGGGAAACACCATATATTTT. It encodes CASSLQGAGGNTIYF. The chain employs TRBV6-6 and TRBJ1-3, with 8 nucleotides matching TRBD1. Per germline, CDR1 MNHNY and CDR2 SVGAGI (reference sequence). CDR3 length equals 15 residues. The ends lost 5 bases at V and 4 bases at J; junction bases unmatched: 7.